The rows below give T cell receptor beta chains drawn from one sample of a study of cytomegalovirus exposure and HLA in healthy donors. Only in-frame clones appear in the TCRdb table, and some are missing; sequencing was by immunoSEQ multiplex PCR. The sample records roughly 120,000 clones, under 80% being singletons. Sequenced: PBMCs. These receptors originate from a woman between 50 and 59 years old in good health and CMV-seropositive. CDR3s include the opening cysteine and the closing phenylalanine or tryptophan. The D gene is left open where the match is weak. Clone size is stated in some rows and not others, as once, few, many or a class when expanded.

J gene	V gene	D gene	clone size	CDR3 protein	CDR3 DNA
TRBJ2-7	TRBV4-2	NA	NA	CASSQEFGEAYEQYF	TGTGCCAGCAGCCAAGAGTTCGGGGAGGCGTACGAGCAGTACTTC
TRBJ1-5	TRBV30	NA	once	CAWNQGNSQPQHF	TGTGCCTGGAACCAGGGTAATTCTCAGCCCCAGCATTTT
TRBJ1-1	TRBV28	NA	NA	CASSSHEGSFAEAFF	TGTGCCAGCAGTTCTCATGAGGGATCCTTCGCTGAAGCTTTCTTT
TRBJ2-1	TRBV30	TRBD2	NA	CACSGSSYNEQFF	TGTGCCTGTAGCGGGAGCTCCTACAATGAGCAGTTCTTC
TRBJ2-2	TRBV12-1	NA	NA	CARGDRGTGELFF	TGTGCCAGAGGAGACAGGGGAACCGGGGAGCTGTTTTTT
TRBJ1-1	TRBV7-8	NA	NA	CASSASGKLYTEAFF	TGTGCCAGCAGTGCGTCGGGAAAACTTTACACTGAAGCTTTCTTT
TRBJ2-3	TRBV4-2	TRBD1	NA	CASSLGQGTDTQYF	TGTGCCAGCAGCCTTGGACAGGGTACAGATACGCAGTATTTT
TRBJ2-7	TRBV30	NA	NA	CAWSGVTRSSYEQYF	TGTGCCTGGAGTGGGGTGACGAGGAGCTCCTACGAGCAGTACTTC
TRBJ2-7	TRBV7-3	NA	NA	CASSLMFTHFYIQQYF	TGTGCCAGCAGCTTAATGTTCACCCACTTCTATATCCAGCAGTACTTC
TRBJ2-7	TRBV19	NA	NA	CASSMWGSSYEQYF	TGTGCCAGTAGTATGTGGGGCAGCTCCTACGAGCAGTACTTC
TRBJ1-4	TRBV2	NA	NA	CASREEPNEKLFF	TGTGCCAGCAGAGAAGAGCCTAATGAAAAACTGTTTTTT
TRBJ2-7	TRBV27	NA	NA	CASSALPAAPYEQYF	TGTGCCAGCAGTGCCTTGCCGGCGGCTCCCTACGAGCAGTACTTC
TRBJ2-6	TRBV4-1	NA	NA	CASSQASRSSGANVLTF	TGCGCCAGCAGCCAAGCCTCCCGTAGCTCTGGGGCCAACGTCCTGACTTTC
TRBJ2-5	TRBV5-8	NA	NA	CASSYIETQYF	TGTGCCAGCAGCTATATTGAGACCCAGTACTTC
TRBJ2-3	TRBV7-2	NA	NA	CASSLVGAGSSDTQYF	TGTGCCAGCAGCTTAGTAGGGGCAGGGTCGTCAGATACGCAGTATTTT
TRBJ1-4	TRBV30	NA	NA	CAWSTMGAGELFF	TGTGCCTGGAGTACGATGGGGGCCGGGGAACTGTTTTTT
TRBJ2-5	TRBV7-2	TRBD2	NA	CASSLDSGGAGETQYF	TGTGCCAGCAGCTTAGATAGCGGGGGGGCCGGAGAGACCCAGTACTTC
TRBJ1-6	TRBV4-3	NA	NA	CASSQILTGPNSPLHF	TGCGCCAGCAGCCAGATCCTGACAGGACCTAATTCACCCCTCCACTTT
TRBJ2-2	TRBV11-3	TRBD1	NA	CASSLGQGSTGELFF	TGTGCCAGCAGCTTAGGACAGGGAAGCACCGGGGAGCTGTTTTTT
TRBJ2-1	TRBV29-1	NA	once	CSVEVQEMLASNEQFF	TGCAGCGTTGAGGTGCAGGAAATGCTAGCGTCCAATGAGCAGTTCTTC
TRBJ1-2	TRBV9	NA	NA	CASSFVGEYGYTF	TGTGCCAGCAGCTTCGTCGGAGAATATGGCTACACCTTC
TRBJ1-1	TRBV10-3	NA	NA	CAISESLGSMNTEAFF	TGTGCCATCAGTGAGTCGCTGGGTAGCATGAACACTGAAGCTTTCTTT
TRBJ1-5	TRBV2	NA	few	CASTKSILGQPQHF	TGTGCCAGCACTAAATCGATCCTAGGCCAGCCCCAGCATTTT
TRBJ2-3	TRBV21-1	NA	NA	CASSRTGGSTDTQYF	TGTGCCAGCAGCCGGACGGGGGGAAGCACAGATACGCAGTATTTT
TRBJ1-2	TRBV4-3	NA	NA	CASSQDLGGRGYGYTF	TGCGCCAGCAGCCAAGATTTGGGGGGGCGCGGCTATGGCTACACCTTC
TRBJ1-1	TRBV11-2	NA	NA	CASSLDRGMNTEAFF	TGTGCCAGCAGCTTAGATCGAGGTATGAACACTGAAGCTTTCTTT
TRBJ1-5	TRBV5-1	NA	few	CASSLAFGGDQPQHF	TGCGCCAGCAGCTTGGCCTTCGGGGGGGATCAGCCCCAGCATTTT
TRBJ1-5	TRBV19	NA	few	CASSEPGIYLNQPQHF	TGTGCCAGTAGTGAGCCAGGGATATATCTCAATCAGCCCCAGCATTTT
TRBJ1-4	TRBV28	TRBD1	NA	CASSLGSGGTEKLFF	TGTGCCAGCAGTTTGGGTTCAGGGGGCACTGAAAAACTGTTTTTT
TRBJ2-3	TRBV19	TRBD2	NA	CASSTRTSGDTDTQYF	TGTGCCAGTAGTACCAGGACTAGCGGGGACACAGATACGCAGTATTTT
TRBJ2-3	TRBV5-1	TRBD1	NA	CASSRDRGQADTQYF	TGCGCCAGCAGCCGGGACAGGGGGCAGGCAGATACGCAGTATTTT
TRBJ1-6	TRBV25-1	TRBD1	once	CASRFGTGASPLHF	TGTGCCAGCAGGTTCGGGACAGGGGCTTCACCCCTCCACTTT
TRBJ2-7	TRBV9	TRBD2	NA	CASSAEASGRTYEQYF	TGTGCCAGCAGCGCGGAGGCTAGCGGGAGGACCTACGAGCAGTACTTC
TRBJ1-1	TRBV15	TRBD1	NA	CATSRGTGPEAFF	TGTGCCACCAGCAGAGGGACAGGTCCTGAAGCTTTCTTT
TRBJ1-1	TRBV7-2	TRBD1	NA	CASSLAYRGPQTEAFF	TGTGCCAGCAGCTTAGCCTACAGGGGGCCTCAGACTGAAGCTTTCTTT
TRBJ2-1	TRBV18	NA	NA	CASSRGQNNEQFF	TGTGCCAGCTCACGAGGACAGAACAATGAGCAGTTCTTC
TRBJ2-7	TRBV5-1	NA	NA	CASSLSKISYEQYF	TGCGCCAGCAGCTTGTCGAAGATTAGCTACGAGCAGTACTTC
TRBJ2-2	TRBV27	NA	NA	CASSLRQGNTGELFF	TGTGCCAGCAGTTTGCGGCAGGGGAACACCGGGGAGCTGTTTTTT
TRBJ1-6	TRBV27	NA	NA	CASSSGTLNSPLHF	TGTGCCAGCAGTTCGGGGACACTAAATTCACCCCTCCACTTT
TRBJ2-1	TRBV30	NA	NA	CAWRRGETGVRSEQFF	TGTGCCTGGCGCCGGGGAGAAACGGGAGTTAGGAGTGAGCAGTTCTTC
TRBJ1-5	TRBV28	TRBD1	NA	CASSPIGDSSQPQHF	TGTGCCAGCAGTCCCATCGGGGACAGCTCTCAGCCCCAGCATTTT
TRBJ2-7	TRBV7-2	TRBD1	few	CASSISRTGAYEQYF	TGTGCCAGCAGCATCTCGCGGACAGGGGCCTACGAGCAGTACTTC
TRBJ2-1	TRBV7-9	NA	NA	CASRRETGNYNEQFF	TGTGCCAGCAGGCGTGAAACGGGGAATTACAATGAGCAGTTCTTC
TRBJ2-7	TRBV21-1	NA	NA	CASSSGGRGSYEQYF	TGTGCCAGCAGCAGCGGGGGCAGGGGCTCCTACGAGCAGTACTTC
TRBJ2-5	TRBV7-3	NA	NA	CASSRGGGGETQYF	TGTGCCAGCAGCCGAGGGGGGGGTGGAGAGACCCAGTACTTC
TRBJ2-1	TRBV5-1	TRBD2	NA	CASSLDLAGYNEQFF	TGCGCCAGCAGCTTGGACCTAGCGGGGTACAATGAGCAGTTCTTC
TRBJ1-1	TRBV27	NA	once	CASGQVGANTEAFF	TGTGCCAGCGGTCAGGTGGGTGCGAACACTGAAGCTTTCTTT
TRBJ2-1	TRBV7-2	TRBD1	NA	CASSLQGAWEQFF	TGTGCCAGCAGCTTACAGGGGGCTTGGGAGCAGTTCTTC
TRBJ2-2	TRBV30	TRBD1	NA	CAWNMGQGVTGELFF	TGTGCCTGGAATATGGGACAGGGGGTAACCGGGGAGCTGTTTTTT
TRBJ1-1	TRBV18	NA	NA	CASSPTLLKGGTEAFF	TGTGCCAGCTCACCTACATTGTTGAAGGGAGGAACTGAAGCTTTCTTT
TRBJ1-2	TRBV5-1	NA	NA	CASSLGVNYGYTF	TGCGCCAGCAGCTTGGGAGTTAACTATGGCTACACCTTC
TRBJ2-7	TRBV16	TRBD1	NA	CASSQLGSSDRGYASYEQYF	TGTGCCAGCAGCCAATTAGGTTCGTCCGACAGGGGCTATGCCTCCTACGAGCAGTACTTC